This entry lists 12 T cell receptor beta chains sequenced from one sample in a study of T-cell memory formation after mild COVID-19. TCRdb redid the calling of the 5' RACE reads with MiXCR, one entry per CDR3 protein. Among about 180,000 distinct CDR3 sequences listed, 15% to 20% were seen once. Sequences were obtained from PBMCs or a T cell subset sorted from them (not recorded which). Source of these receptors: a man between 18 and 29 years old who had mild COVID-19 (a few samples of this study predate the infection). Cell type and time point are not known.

The CDR3 is CASSQDHGVLTYEQYF. In nucleotides, the CDR3 is TGCGCCAGCAGCCAAGATCATGGCGTCCTCACATACGAGCAGTACTTC. The chain employs TRBV4-3 and TRBJ2-7; no reliable D call. This CDR3 region has 16 residues. Germline values: CDR1 LGHNA, CDR2 YSLEER. Trimming cost V 0 bases and J 4 bases, with 16 bases left between them.

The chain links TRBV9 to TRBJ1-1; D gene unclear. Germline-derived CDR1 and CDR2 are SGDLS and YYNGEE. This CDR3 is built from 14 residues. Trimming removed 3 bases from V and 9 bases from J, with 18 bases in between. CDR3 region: CASSGFPRSPQAFF. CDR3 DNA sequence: TGTGCCAGCAGCGGATTCCCCCGGTCTCCCCAAGCTTTCTTT. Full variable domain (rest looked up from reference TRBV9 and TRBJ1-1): DSGVTQTPKHLITATGQRVTLRCSPRSGDLSVYWYQQSLDQGLQFLIQYYNGEERAKGNILERFSAQQFPDLHSELNLSSLELGDSALYFCASSGFPRSPQAFFGQGTRLTVV.

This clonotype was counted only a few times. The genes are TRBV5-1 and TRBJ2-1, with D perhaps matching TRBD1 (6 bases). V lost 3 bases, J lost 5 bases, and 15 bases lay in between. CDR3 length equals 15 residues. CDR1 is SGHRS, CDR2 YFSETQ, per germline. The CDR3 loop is CASSWPRTVNNEQFF. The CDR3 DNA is TGCGCCAGCAGCTGGCCGCGGACAGTAAACAATGAGCAGTTCTTC.

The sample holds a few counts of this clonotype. CDR3 sequence (DNA): TGTGCCAGCAGTTCCCGGGGGGTTGCGAATAGCAATCAGCCCCAGCATTTT. Its translation: CASSSRGVANSNQPQHF. The chain couples TRBV6-6 to TRBJ1-5, with D possibly matching TRBD1 (5 bases). The CDR3 totals 17 residues. CDR1 and CDR2 from the germline V gene are MNHNY and SVGAGI (reference sequence). V lost 4 bases and J lost 0, with 16 bases in between.

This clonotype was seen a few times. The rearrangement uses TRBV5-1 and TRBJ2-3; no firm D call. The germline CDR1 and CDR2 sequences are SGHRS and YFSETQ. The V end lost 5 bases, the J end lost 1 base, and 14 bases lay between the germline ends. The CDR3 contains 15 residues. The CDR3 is CASSWVARGTDTQYF. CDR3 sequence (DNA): TGCGCCAGCAGTTGGGTAGCAAGGGGCACAGATACGCAGTATTTT.

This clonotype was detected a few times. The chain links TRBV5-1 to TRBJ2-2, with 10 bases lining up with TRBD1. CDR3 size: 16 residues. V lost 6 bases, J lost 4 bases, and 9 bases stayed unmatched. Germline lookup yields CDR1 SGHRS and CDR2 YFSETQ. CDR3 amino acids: CASNSPGQGSTGELFF. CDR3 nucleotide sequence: TGCGCCAGCAACTCGCCGGGACAGGGGTCCACCGGGGAGCTGTTTTTT.

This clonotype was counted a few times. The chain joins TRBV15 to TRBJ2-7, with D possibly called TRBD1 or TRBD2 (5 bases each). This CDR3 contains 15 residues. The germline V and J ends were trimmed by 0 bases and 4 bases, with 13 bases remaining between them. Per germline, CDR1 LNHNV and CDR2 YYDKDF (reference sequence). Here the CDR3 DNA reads TGTGCCACCAGCAGAGAACTAGGGACCTCTTACGAGCAGTACGTC. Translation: CATSRELGTSYEQYV.

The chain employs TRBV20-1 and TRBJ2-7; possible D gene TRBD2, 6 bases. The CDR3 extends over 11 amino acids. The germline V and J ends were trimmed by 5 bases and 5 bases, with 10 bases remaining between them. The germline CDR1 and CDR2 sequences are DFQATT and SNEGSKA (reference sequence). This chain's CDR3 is CSAAGRDEQYF. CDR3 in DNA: TGCAGTGCTGCGGGGCGGGACGAGCAGTACTTC.

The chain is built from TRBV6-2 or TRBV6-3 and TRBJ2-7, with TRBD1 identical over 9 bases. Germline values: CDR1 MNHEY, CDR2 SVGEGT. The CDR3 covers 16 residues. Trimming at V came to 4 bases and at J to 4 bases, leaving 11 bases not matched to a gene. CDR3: CASSSPPGQGVYEQYF. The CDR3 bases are TGTGCCAGCAGTTCTCCTCCGGGACAGGGAGTATACGAGCAGTACTTC.

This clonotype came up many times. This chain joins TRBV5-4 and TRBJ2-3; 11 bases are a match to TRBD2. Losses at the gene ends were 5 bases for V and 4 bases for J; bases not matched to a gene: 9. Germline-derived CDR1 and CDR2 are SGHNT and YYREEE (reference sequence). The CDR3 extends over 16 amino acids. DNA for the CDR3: TGTGCCAGCAGTAGTTCCGGGACTAGCGGCTCAGATACGCAGTATTTT. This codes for CASSSSGTSGSDTQYF.

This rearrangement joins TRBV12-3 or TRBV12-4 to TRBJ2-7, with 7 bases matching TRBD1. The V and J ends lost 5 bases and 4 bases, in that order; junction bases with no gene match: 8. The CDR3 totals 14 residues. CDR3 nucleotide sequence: TGTGCCAGCAGTGGACAGGAAGGGTTTTACGAGCAGTACTTC. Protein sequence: CASSGQEGFYEQYF.

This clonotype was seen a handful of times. This CDR3 reads CASSGAITGANVLTF. For the CDR3, the DNA is TGCGCCAGCAGCGGAGCTATTACTGGGGCCAACGTCCTGACTTTC. This rearrangement joins TRBV5-1 to TRBJ2-6; D unclear. This CDR3 region has 15 residues. The germline gives CDR1 SGHRS, CDR2 YFSETQ. Trimming pared 4 bases from V and 2 bases from J, leaving 10 bases between.